Each of the 13 T cell receptor beta chains below was sequenced from the same sample in a study of beta chain features in type 1 diabetes. Expressed TCRB transcripts were sequenced after all isolated RNA was converted to cDNA. TCRdb's table, derived via immunoSEQ multiplex PCR, lists solely in-frame clones and lacks some. The profile shows 640,000 or so clones, 11% to 15% of them singletons. Their antigens are not known. General study findings and limits: Shorter TCRB CDR3s, moderately but significantly so, were found in Type 1 diabetes patients in all four CD4+ subsets.

Sample: naive CD4+ T cells from blood. The source is a man younger than 35 with type 1 diabetes.

The DNA for the CDR3 is TGTGCCAGCGTAGACTCGGGACAGGGGTTGAAGACCCAGTACTTC. Amino acid sequence: CASVDSGQGLKTQYF. The J gene is TRBJ2-5, the V gene TRBV6-5, with 10 positions matching TRBD1. This CDR3 region has 15 residues. V was clipped by 8 bases and J by 6 bases; unmatched bases: 12. Germline V CDR1 and CDR2: MNHEY, SVGAGI.

The gene calls are TRBV11-1 and TRBJ2-7, with TRBD2 as a possible D gene (6 bases). CDR1 is SGHAT, CDR2 FQDESV, per germline (reference sequence). This CDR3 region has 14 residues. With 5 bases removed from V and 4 bases from J, the gap between germline ends came to 15 bases. The CDR3 spells CASSPRLGGYEQYF. The CDR3 bases are TGTGCCAGCAGCCCCAGACTTGGGGGGTACGAGCAGTACTTC.

This chain connects TRBV15 to TRBJ2-7; either TRBD1 or TRBD2 may supply D (5 bases each). The CDR3 runs to 15 residues. CDR1 and CDR2 from the germline V gene are LNHNV and YYDKDF (reference sequence). V gave up 4 bases and J gave up 3 bases, with 16 bases separating them. CDR3 sequence (DNA): TGTGCCACCAGCAAGGTAAGGGGAGCGGACTACGAGCAGTACTTC. This sequence encodes CATSKVRGADYEQYF.

This clone occurred a few times. V is TRBV2 and J is TRBJ1-2; TRBD1 might be the D (6 bases). Germline CDR1 SNHLY, CDR2 FYNNEI. The CDR3 has 15 residues. Trimming left V 5 bases short and J 4 bases short, with 17 bases between. The CDR3 loop reads CASSPSRQVSYGYTF. For the CDR3, the DNA is TGTGCCAGCAGTCCCTCCCGACAGGTTAGCTATGGCTACACCTTC.

There are a few counts of this clone. The V and J genes are TRBV5-1 and TRBJ1-2; D is undetermined. Per germline, CDR1 SGHRS and CDR2 YFSETQ. This CDR3 region has 12 residues. V was cut by 4 bases and J by 7 bases, with 11 bases left in between. CDR3 DNA sequence: TGCGCCAGCAGCGCGGACCGGACTGGCTACACCTTC. Amino acids: CASSADRTGYTF.

This clone turned up a few times. This sequence joins TRBV2 and TRBJ2-7; perhaps TRBD2 as D (6 bases). V lost 3 bases and J lost 12, with 12 bases in between. CDR1 is SNHLY, CDR2 FYNNEI, per germline. The CDR3 has 11 residues. CDR3 in DNA: TGTGCCAGCAGTGAGCCGGGAGTTCTGTACTTC. Encoded protein: CASSEPGVLYF. Drawing the rest from reference TRBV2 and TRBJ2-7, the complete variable domain is EPEVTQTPSHQVTQMGQEVILRCVPISNHLYFYWYRQILGQKVEFLVSFYNNEISEKSEIFDDQFSVERPDGSNFTLKIRSTKLEDSAMYFCASSEPGVLYFGPGTRLTVT.

This rearrangement joins TRBV25-1 to TRBJ2-3; the D call may be TRBD1 or TRBD2 (5 bases each). Trimming removed 7 bases from V and 5 bases from J, with 13 bases in between. The CDR3 consists of 13 residues. Germline V gene sequence: CDR1 MGHDK, CDR2 SYGVNS. CDR3 in DNA: TGTGCCAGCACCCAGGGTCGGGGAGATACGCAGTATTTT. Protein product: CASTQGRGDTQYF.

The CDR3 reads CATSRGNRNTGELFF. The CDR3 coding sequence is TGTGCCACCAGCAGAGGAAACAGGAACACCGGGGAGCTGTTTTTT. This rearrangement joins TRBV15 to TRBJ2-2; D uncertain. The CDR3 has 15 residues. The V gene's germline CDR1 is LNHNV and CDR2 YYDKDF (reference sequence). Trimming left V 1 base short and J 1 base short, with 7 bases between.

V is TRBV5-1 and J is TRBJ1-5; D call uncertain. The CDR3 contains 16 residues. Germline assignment: CDR1 SGHRS and CDR2 YFSETQ. Trimming pared 0 bases from V and 5 bases from J, leaving 15 bases between. The CDR3 DNA reads as TGCGCCAGCAGCTTGGATCCGGCTTTAACTGATCAGCCCCAGCATTTT. Its protein is CASSLDPALTDQPQHF.

CDR3 sequence: CASSSRTGTGNSPLHF. The CDR3, as DNA: TGTGCCAGCAGCAGCAGGACCGGGACAGGGAATTCACCCCTCCACTTT. The chain combines TRBV14 with TRBJ1-6; TRBD1 matches 9 bases. Germline V lookup: CDR1 SGHDN, CDR2 FVKESK. The CDR3 has 16 amino acids. The V and J ends lost 5 bases and 7 bases, in that order; junction bases with no gene match: 9.

The chain joins TRBV5-4 to TRBJ2-2; TRBD1 aligns across 7 bases. Trimming cost V 5 bases and J 7 bases; bases outside gene matches: 8. There are 14 residues in the CDR3. Germline V gene data show CDR1 as SGHNT and CDR2 as YYREEE (reference sequence). Written as DNA, the CDR3 is TGTGCCAGCAGGAGGGACAGTATGATCGGGGAGCTGTTTTTT. Translating gives CASRRDSMIGELFF.

The sample holds a few counts of this clone. V gene TRBV10-3 combines with J gene TRBJ2-1; TRBD2 matches at 14 bases. The CDR3 is 17 residues long. The V and J ends lost 2 bases and 7 bases, in that order; junction bases with no gene match: 7. The germline V gene encodes CDR1 ENHRY and CDR2 SYGVKD. CDR3 sequence (DNA): TGTGCCATCAGTGAGGAGGGACTAGCGGGGGTTCGGAATGAGCAGTTCTTC. Translating it yields CAISEEGLAGVRNEQFF.

The J gene is TRBJ1-1, the V gene TRBV30; 10 nucleotides align to TRBD1. CDR3 length: 15 amino acids. Germline CDR1 reads GTSNPN; CDR2 reads SVGIG (reference sequence). With 1 base clipped from V and 6 bases from J, the junction kept 8 bases outside the gene matches. The CDR3 nucleotides read TGTGCCTGGAGTGGGCCGACAGGGGGCGCGTCTGAAGCTTTCTTT. It is translated as CAWSGPTGGASEAFF.